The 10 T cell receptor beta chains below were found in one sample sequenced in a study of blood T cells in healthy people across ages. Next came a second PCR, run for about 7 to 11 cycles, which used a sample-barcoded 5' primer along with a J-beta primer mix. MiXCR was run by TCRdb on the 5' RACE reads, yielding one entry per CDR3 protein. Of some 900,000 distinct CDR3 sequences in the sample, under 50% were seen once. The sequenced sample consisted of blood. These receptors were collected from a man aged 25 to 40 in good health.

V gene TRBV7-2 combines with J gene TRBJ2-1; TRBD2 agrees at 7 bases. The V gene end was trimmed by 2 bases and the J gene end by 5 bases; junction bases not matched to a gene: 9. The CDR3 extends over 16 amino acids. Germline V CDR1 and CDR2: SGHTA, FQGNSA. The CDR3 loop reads CASSLPPGGRDNEQFF. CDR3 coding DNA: TGTGCCAGCAGCTTACCCCCTGGGGGGAGGGACAATGAGCAGTTCTTC.

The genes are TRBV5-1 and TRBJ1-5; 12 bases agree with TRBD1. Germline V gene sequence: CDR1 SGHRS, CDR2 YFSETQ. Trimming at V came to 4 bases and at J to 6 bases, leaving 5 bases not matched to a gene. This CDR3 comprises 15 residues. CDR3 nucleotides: TGCGCCAGCAGCGCCGGGACAGGGGGCTTTCAGCCCCAGCATTTT. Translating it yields CASSAGTGGFQPQHF.

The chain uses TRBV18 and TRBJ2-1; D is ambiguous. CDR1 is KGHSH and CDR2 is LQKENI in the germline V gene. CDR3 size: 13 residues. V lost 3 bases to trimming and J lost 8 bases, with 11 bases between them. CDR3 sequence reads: CASSPGDRYEQFF. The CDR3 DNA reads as TGTGCCAGCTCACCCGGTGACCGTTATGAGCAGTTCTTC.

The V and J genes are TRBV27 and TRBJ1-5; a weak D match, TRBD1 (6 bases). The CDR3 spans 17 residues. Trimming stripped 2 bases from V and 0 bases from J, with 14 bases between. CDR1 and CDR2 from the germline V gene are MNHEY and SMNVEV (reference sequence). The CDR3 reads CASSLGWGALSNQPQHF. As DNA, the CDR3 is TGTGCCAGCAGTTTAGGGTGGGGGGCCCTTAGCAATCAGCCCCAGCATTTT.

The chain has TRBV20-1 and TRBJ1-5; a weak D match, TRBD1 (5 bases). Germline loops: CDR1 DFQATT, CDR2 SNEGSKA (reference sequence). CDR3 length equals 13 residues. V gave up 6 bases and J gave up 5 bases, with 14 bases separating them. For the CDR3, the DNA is TGCAGTGCCCATCCCGGGGGGGATCAGCCCCAGCATTTT. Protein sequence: CSAHPGGDQPQHF.

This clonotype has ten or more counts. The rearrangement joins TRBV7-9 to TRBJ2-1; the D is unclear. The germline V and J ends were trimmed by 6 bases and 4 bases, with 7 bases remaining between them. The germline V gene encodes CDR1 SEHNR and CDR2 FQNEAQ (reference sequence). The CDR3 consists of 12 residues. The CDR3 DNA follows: TGTGCCAGCAGTCCAGAGTACAATGAGCAGTTCTTC. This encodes CASSPEYNEQFF.

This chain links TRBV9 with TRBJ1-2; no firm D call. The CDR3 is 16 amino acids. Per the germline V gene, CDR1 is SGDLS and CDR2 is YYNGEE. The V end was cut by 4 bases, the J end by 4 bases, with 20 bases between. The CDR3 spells CASSPAGSKVAYGYTF. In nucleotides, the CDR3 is TGTGCCAGCAGCCCGGCGGGAAGCAAGGTTGCCTATGGCTACACCTTC. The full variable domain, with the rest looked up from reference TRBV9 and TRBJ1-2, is DSGVTQTPKHLITATGQRVTLRCSPRSGDLSVYWYQQSLDQGLQFLIQYYNGEERAKGNILERFSAQQFPDLHSELNLSSLELGDSALYFCASSPAGSKVAYGYTFGSGTRLTVV.

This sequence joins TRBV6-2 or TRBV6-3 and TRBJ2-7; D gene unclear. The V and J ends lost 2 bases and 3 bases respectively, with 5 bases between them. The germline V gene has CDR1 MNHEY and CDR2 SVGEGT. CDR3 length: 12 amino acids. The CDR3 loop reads CASSYILYEQYF. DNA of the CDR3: TGTGCCAGCAGTTACATTCTCTACGAGCAGTACTTC.

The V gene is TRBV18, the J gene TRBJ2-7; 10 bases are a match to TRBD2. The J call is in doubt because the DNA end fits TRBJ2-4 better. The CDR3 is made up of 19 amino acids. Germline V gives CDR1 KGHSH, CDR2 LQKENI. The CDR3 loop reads CASSPTPLAGAGAKNIQYF. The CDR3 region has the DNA TGTGCCAGCTCACCTACTCCGCTAGCGGGAGCGGGAGCCAAAAACATTCAGTACTTC.

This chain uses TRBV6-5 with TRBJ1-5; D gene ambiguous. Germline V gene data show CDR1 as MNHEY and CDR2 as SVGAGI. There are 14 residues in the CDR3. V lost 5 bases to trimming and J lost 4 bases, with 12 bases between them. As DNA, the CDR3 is TGTGCCAGCAGTGACGGACGGATAAATCAGCCCCAGCATTTT. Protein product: CASSDGRINQPQHF.